The rows below give T cell receptor beta chains drawn from one sample of a study of Graves' ophthalmopathy and Graves' hyperthyroidism. One entry per CDR3 protein results from TCRdb running MiXCR on the multiplex PCR reads. The profile covers about 410,000 distinct CDR3 sequences, with around 18% appearing a single time and 1.6% taken by the ten largest. Sample: peripheral blood. The receptors here all came from a woman aged 18-30 years with Graves' ophthalmopathy. The CDR3 runs from the conserved cysteine through the conserved F or W. A D gene is named only where the DNA matches it firmly. Clone size is shown for a subset of rows, as once, few, many or a class of expanded clone.

j_call: TRBJ1-2; d_call: NA; clone_size: NA; v_call: TRBV30; cdr3_nt: TGTGCCTGGAGTGCGGGCGTGAACTATGGCTACACCTTC; cdr3_aa: CAWSAGVNYGYTF
j_call: TRBJ2-7; d_call: NA; clone_size: many; v_call: TRBV20-1; cdr3_nt: TGCAGTGCTAGAGAAACTAGGGGCTACGAGCAGTACTTC; cdr3_aa: CSARETRGYEQYF
j_call: TRBJ1-1; d_call: NA; clone_size: NA; v_call: TRBV6-5; cdr3_nt: TGTGCCAGCAGTTACTCGTGGCAGGGTAACACTGAAGCTTTCTTT; cdr3_aa: CASSYSWQGNTEAFF
j_call: TRBJ1-5; d_call: NA; clone_size: many; v_call: TRBV30; cdr3_nt: TGTGCCTGCAGCGCGATGGGTGGCAATCAGCCCCAGCATTTT; cdr3_aa: CACSAMGGNQPQHF
j_call: TRBJ2-5; d_call: NA; clone_size: many; v_call: TRBV6-2/TRBV6-3; cdr3_nt: TGTGCCAGCAGTTACTCAACCCGGGAGACCCAGTACTTC; cdr3_aa: CASSYSTRETQYF
j_call: TRBJ1-1; d_call: NA; clone_size: many; v_call: TRBV5-1; cdr3_nt: TGCGCCAGCAGCTTGTTGGGGGCCGGGAACACTGAAGCTTTCTTT; cdr3_aa: CASSLLGAGNTEAFF
j_call: TRBJ1-3; d_call: NA; clone_size: NA; v_call: TRBV6-1; cdr3_nt: TGTGCCAGCAGCCGCGGGGGGGGAACTGGAAACACCATATATTTT; cdr3_aa: CASSRGGGTGNTIYF
j_call: TRBJ2-5; d_call: NA; clone_size: many; v_call: TRBV28; cdr3_nt: TGTGCCAGCAGTCCCCGCGTCCTTCAAGAGACCCAGTACTTC; cdr3_aa: CASSPRVLQETQYF
j_call: TRBJ1-1; d_call: NA; clone_size: many; v_call: TRBV6-1; cdr3_nt: TGTGCCAGCAGTGGCGGGACATTTGAAGCTTTCTTT; cdr3_aa: CASSGGTFEAFF
j_call: TRBJ1-3; d_call: NA; clone_size: many; v_call: TRBV6-5; cdr3_nt: TGTGCCAGCCCTTCTTTTGGAAACACCATATATTTT; cdr3_aa: CASPSFGNTIYF
j_call: TRBJ1-5; d_call: TRBD1; clone_size: many; v_call: TRBV2; cdr3_nt: TGTGCCAGCAGCGACAGGGCCACTAGCAATCAGCCCCAGCATTTT; cdr3_aa: CASSDRATSNQPQHF
j_call: TRBJ1-3; d_call: NA; clone_size: NA; v_call: TRBV12-3/TRBV12-4; cdr3_nt: TGTGCCAGCAGTCTGACCGGACAGAACTCTGGAAACACCATATATTTT; cdr3_aa: CASSLTGQNSGNTIYF
j_call: TRBJ2-7; d_call: NA; clone_size: NA; v_call: TRBV15; cdr3_nt: TGTGCCACCAGCAGAGAGGTCGGAAGGGGCAGGATGGACGAGCAGTACTTC; cdr3_aa: CATSREVGRGRMDEQYF
j_call: TRBJ2-6; d_call: NA; clone_size: many; v_call: TRBV19; cdr3_nt: TGTGCCAGTAGTGGGGGACTGATCTCTGGGGCCAACGTCCTGACTTTC; cdr3_aa: CASSGGLISGANVLTF
j_call: TRBJ2-7; d_call: NA; clone_size: many; v_call: TRBV2; cdr3_nt: TGTGCCAGCAGTGGGTCTGGGGGCGATTACGAGCAGTACTTC; cdr3_aa: CASSGSGGDYEQYF
j_call: TRBJ1-5; d_call: NA; clone_size: many; v_call: TRBV10-2; cdr3_nt: TGCGCCAGCAGTGGCCACCGGGCCAGGGGTCAGCCCCAGCATTTT; cdr3_aa: CASSGHRARGQPQHF
j_call: TRBJ2-7; d_call: TRBD1; clone_size: many; v_call: TRBV5-1; cdr3_nt: TGCGCCAGCAGCGACCGGGACAGGGGGCGCGAGCAGTACTTC; cdr3_aa: CASSDRDRGREQYF
j_call: TRBJ2-7; d_call: TRBD1; clone_size: many; v_call: TRBV24-1; cdr3_nt: TGTGCCACCAGTGCACTGACAGGGGACGAGCAGTACTTC; cdr3_aa: CATSALTGDEQYF
j_call: TRBJ1-1; d_call: NA; clone_size: many; v_call: TRBV5-5; cdr3_nt: TGTGCCAGCAGCTATATGCAGGGGAACACTGAAGCTTTCTTT; cdr3_aa: CASSYMQGNTEAFF
j_call: TRBJ1-5; d_call: NA; clone_size: many; v_call: TRBV6-2/TRBV6-3; cdr3_nt: TGTGCCAGCAGTTCCTCCGGGCTCCCGGGGAATCAGCCCCAGCATTTT; cdr3_aa: CASSSSGLPGNQPQHF
j_call: TRBJ1-1; d_call: NA; clone_size: many; v_call: TRBV28; cdr3_nt: TGTGCCAGCAGATCGGGCCCGGGGGACACTGAAGCTTTCTTT; cdr3_aa: CASRSGPGDTEAFF
j_call: TRBJ2-7; d_call: NA; clone_size: NA; v_call: TRBV3-1; cdr3_nt: TGTGCCAGCAGCCCCTACGGGACGGCTACGGGCTCCTACGAGCAGTACTTC; cdr3_aa: CASSPYGTATGSYEQYF